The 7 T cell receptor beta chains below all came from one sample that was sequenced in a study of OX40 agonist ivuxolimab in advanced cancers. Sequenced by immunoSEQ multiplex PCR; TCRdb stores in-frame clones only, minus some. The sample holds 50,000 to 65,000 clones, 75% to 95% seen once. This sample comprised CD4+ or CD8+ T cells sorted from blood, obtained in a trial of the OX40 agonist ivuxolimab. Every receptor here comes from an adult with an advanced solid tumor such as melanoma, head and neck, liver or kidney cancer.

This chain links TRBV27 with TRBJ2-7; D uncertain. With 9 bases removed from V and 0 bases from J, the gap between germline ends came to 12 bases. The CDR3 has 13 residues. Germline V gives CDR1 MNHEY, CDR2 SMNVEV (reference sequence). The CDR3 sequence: CASSPQDSYEQYF. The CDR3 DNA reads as TGTGCCAGTTCCCCTCAGGACTCCTACGAGCAGTACTTC.

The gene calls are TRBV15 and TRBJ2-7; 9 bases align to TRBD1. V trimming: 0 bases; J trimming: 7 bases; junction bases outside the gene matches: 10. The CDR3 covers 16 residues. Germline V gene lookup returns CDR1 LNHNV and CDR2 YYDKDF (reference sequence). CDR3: CATSRDPDRGRNEQYF. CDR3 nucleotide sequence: TGTGCCACCAGCAGAGATCCGGACAGGGGTCGGAATGAGCAGTACTTC. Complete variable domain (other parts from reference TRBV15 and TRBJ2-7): DAMVIQNPRYQVTQFGKPVTLSCSQTLNHNVMYWYQQKSSQAPKLLFHYYDKDFNNEADTPDNFQSRRPNTSFCFLDIRSPGLGDTAMYLCATSRDPDRGRNEQYFGPGTRLTVT.

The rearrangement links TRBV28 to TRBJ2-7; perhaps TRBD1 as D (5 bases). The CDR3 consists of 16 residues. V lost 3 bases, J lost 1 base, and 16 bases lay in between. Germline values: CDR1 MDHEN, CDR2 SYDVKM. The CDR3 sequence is CASSLRPPGKSYEQYF. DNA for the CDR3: TGTGCCAGCAGTTTGCGGCCCCCAGGGAAGTCCTACGAGCAGTACTTC. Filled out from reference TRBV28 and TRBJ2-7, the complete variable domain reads DVKVTQSSRYLVKRTGEKVFLECVQDMDHENMFWYRQDPGLGLRLIYFSYDVKMKEKGDIPEGYSVSREKKERFSLILESASTNQTSMYLCASSLRPPGKSYEQYFGPGTRLTVT.

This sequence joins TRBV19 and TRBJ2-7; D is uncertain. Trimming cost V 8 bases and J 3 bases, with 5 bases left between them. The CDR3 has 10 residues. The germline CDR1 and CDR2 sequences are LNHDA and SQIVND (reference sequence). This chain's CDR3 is CASGDYEQYF. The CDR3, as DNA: TGTGCCAGTGGGGACTACGAGCAGTACTTC.

The CDR3 region is CASSSPDRYEQYF. DNA of the CDR3: TGTGCCAGCAGCTCACCGGACCGCTACGAGCAGTACTTC. V usage is TRBV7-9 and J usage is TRBJ2-7; D is ambiguous. V lost 4 bases and J 3 bases, leaving 10 bases between the germline ends. The CDR3 contains 13 residues. Germline values: CDR1 SEHNR, CDR2 FQNEAQ (reference sequence).

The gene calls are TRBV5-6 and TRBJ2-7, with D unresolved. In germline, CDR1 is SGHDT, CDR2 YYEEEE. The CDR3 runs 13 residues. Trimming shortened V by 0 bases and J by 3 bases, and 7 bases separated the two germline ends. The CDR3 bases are TGTGCCAGCAGCTTGGGTACAGACTACGAGCAGTACTTC. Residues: CASSLGTDYEQYF.

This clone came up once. CDR3 nucleotides: TGCAGCGTCATGACTAGCGGGAGCTCCTACGAGCAGTACTTC. This codes for CSVMTSGSSYEQYF. The rearrangement uses TRBV29-1 and TRBJ2-7; 12 nucleotides line up with TRBD2. Germline V gene data show CDR1 as SQVTM and CDR2 as ANQGSEA. V shed 6 bases and J 0 bases; nucleotides not matched to a gene: 3. The CDR3 covers 14 residues.